This T cell receptor beta chain was recovered during a study of spatial heterogeneity in lung cancer. The length of the CDR3 is 13 residues. Looked up from germline, CDR1 is MNHEY and CDR2 is SMNVEV (reference sequence). The V end lost 9 bases, the J end lost 0 bases, and 12 bases lay between the germline ends. Single TCR cDNA molecules each had their own unique molecular identifier. One entry per CDR3 protein results from TCRdb running MiXCR on the 5' RACE reads. Among 5,400 or so distinct CDR3 sequences, over 25% were seen once, and the ten largest hold 15% to 20%. Regarding time point: sample taken at primary tumor resection. No cells were sorted before sequencing. The whole RNA sequenced was extracted from tumor, nontumor lung or frozen PBMC.

The V and J genes are TRBV27 and TRBJ2-7; perhaps TRBD1 as D (6 bases). The receptor was derived from a male donor with early-stage non-small cell lung cancer. The specimen was PBMCs, collected at surgery. The CDR3 spells CASQSDSSYEQYF. DNA of the CDR3: TGTGCCAGTCAATCGGACAGCTCCTACGAGCAGTACTTC.